This paragraph reports one TCR beta chain. Its matching antigen is unknown. This sample stems from a study of cytomegalovirus exposure and HLA in healthy donors. The V end lost 6 bases, the J end lost 1 base, and 13 bases lay between the germline ends. The CDR3 totals 14 residues. From germline, CDR1 is SNHLY and CDR2 FYNNEI. Points from the study as a whole: Across donors, presence/absence analyses took sequencing depth to be roughly uniform. In a later analysis, V- and J-gene trimming of beta chains associated with a DCLRE1C missense variant, replicated independently.

Both 60 Vbeta primers and 13 Jbeta primers went into the PCR. Data came from immunoSEQ multiplex PCR; TCRdb stores just in-frame clones and leaves some out. This sample yields 70,000 to 90,000 clones, of which 75% are seen a single time; 2% to 2.5% belongs to the top ten. The clonotype comes from a man aged 40-55 years in good health and CMV-seronegative. The chain uses TRBV2 and TRBJ2-7, with D perhaps TRBD1 (6 bases). The sequencing sample was made of PBMCs. CDR3 in amino acids: CASSGTSVSYEQYF. The CDR3 DNA reads TGTGCCAGCAGCGGGACATCTGTTTCCTACGAGCAGTACTTC. Based on the CDR3 plus reference TRBV2 and TRBJ2-7, the full variable domain is EPEVTQTPSHQVTQMGQEVILRCVPISNHLYFYWYRQILGQKVEFLVSFYNNEISEKSEIFDDQFSVERPDGSNFTLKIRSTKLEDSAMYFCASSGTSVSYEQYFGPGTRLTVT.